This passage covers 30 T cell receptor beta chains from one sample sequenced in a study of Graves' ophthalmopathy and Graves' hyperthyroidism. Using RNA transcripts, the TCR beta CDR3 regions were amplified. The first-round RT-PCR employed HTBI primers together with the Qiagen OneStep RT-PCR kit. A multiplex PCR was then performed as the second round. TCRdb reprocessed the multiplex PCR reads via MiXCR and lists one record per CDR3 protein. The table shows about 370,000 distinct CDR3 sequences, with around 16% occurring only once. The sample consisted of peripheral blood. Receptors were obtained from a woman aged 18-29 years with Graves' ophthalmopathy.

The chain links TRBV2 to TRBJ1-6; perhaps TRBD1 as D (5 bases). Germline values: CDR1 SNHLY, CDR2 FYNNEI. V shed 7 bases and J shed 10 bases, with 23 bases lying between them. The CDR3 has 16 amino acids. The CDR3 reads CASILLLEGKGSPLHF. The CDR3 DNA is TGTGCCAGCATCCTCCTCCTTGAGGGGAAAGGGTCACCCCTCCACTTT.

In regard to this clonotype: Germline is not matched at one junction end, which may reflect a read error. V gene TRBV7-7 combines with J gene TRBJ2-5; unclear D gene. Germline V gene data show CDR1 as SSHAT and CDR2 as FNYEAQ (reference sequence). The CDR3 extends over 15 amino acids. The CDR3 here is CASSRRPRGLETQYF. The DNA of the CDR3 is TGTGCTAGCAGCCGTCGGCCCCGCGGCCTGGAGACCCAGTACTTC.

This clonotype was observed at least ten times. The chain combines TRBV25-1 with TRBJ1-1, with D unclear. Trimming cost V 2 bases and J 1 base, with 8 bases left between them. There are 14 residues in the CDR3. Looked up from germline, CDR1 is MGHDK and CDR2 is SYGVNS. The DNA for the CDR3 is TGTGCCAGCAGTGAACCCGGGCGGAACACTGAAGCTTTCTTT. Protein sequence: CASSEPGRNTEAFF.

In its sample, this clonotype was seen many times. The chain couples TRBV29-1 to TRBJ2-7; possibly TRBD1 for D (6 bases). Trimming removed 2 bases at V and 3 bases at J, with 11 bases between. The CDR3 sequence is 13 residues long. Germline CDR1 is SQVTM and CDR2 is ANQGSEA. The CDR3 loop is CSVESKTGYEQYF. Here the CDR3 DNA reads TGCAGCGTTGAATCGAAGACAGGCTACGAGCAGTACTTC.

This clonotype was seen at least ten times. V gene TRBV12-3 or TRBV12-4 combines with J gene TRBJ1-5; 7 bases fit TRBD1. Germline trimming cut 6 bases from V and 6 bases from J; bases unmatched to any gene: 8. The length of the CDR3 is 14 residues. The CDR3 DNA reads TGTGCCAGCAGGCACGAGGGGGCCGGTCAGCCCCAGCATTTT. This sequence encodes CASRHEGAGQPQHF.

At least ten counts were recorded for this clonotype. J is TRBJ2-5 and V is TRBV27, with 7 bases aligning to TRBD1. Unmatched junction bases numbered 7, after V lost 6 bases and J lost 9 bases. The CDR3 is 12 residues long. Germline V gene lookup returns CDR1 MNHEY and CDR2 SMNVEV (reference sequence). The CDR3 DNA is TGTGCCAGCAGGTCCGGGACAGCATCCCAGTACTTC. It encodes CASRSGTASQYF.

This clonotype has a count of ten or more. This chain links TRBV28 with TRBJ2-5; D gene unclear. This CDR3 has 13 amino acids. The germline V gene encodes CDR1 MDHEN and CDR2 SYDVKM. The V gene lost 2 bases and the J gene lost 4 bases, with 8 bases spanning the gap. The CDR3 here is CASSLPEPETQYF. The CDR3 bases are TGTGCCAGCAGTTTACCCGAGCCAGAGACCCAGTACTTC.

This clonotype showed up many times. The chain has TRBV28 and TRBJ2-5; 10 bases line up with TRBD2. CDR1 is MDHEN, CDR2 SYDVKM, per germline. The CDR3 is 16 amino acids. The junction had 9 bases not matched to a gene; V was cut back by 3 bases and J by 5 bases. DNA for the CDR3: TGTGCCAGCAGTTTCCCCGGACTAGCGGCGACGGAGACCCAGTACTTC. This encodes CASSFPGLAATETQYF. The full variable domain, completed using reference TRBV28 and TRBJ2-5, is DVKVTQSSRYLVKRTGEKVFLECVQDMDHENMFWYRQDPGLGLRLIYFSYDVKMKEKGDIPEGYSVSREKKERFSLILESASTNQTSMYLCASSFPGLAATETQYFGPGTRLLVL.

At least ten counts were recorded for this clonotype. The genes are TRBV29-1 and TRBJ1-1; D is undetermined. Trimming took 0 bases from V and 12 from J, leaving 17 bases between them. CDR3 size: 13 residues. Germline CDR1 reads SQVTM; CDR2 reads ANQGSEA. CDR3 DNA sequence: TGCAGCGTTGAAGATCAAATTGGGAAAGGCACTTTCTTT. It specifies CSVEDQIGKGTFF.

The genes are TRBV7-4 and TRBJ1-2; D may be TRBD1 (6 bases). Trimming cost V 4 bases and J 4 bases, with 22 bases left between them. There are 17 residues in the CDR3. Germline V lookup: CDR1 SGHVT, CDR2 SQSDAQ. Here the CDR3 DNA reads TGTGCCAGCAGCTCTACCGGGACAAAGGGAAATGTCTATGGCTACACCTTC. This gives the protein CASSSTGTKGNVYGYTF.

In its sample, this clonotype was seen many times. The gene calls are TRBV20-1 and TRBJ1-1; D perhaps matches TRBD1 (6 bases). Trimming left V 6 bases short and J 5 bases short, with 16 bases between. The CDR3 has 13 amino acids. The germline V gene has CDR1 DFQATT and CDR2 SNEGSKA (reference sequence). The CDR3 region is CSAPRGGRTEAFF. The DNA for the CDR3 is TGCAGTGCCCCGAGAGGGGGACGGACTGAAGCTTTCTTT.

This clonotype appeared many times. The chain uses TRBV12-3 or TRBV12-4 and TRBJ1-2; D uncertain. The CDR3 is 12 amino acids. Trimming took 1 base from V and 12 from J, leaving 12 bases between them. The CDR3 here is CASSLVGLQNTF. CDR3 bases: TGTGCCAGCAGTTTAGTAGGCCTCCAGAACACCTTC.

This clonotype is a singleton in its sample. The chain's CDR3 is CSAFLDRETYEQYF. CDR3 coding DNA: TGCAGTGCTTTCCTGGACAGGGAAACCTACGAGCAGTACTTC. The chain has TRBV20-1 and TRBJ2-7, with 8 nucleotides matching TRBD1. J gave up 2 bases and V 5 bases, and 8 bases lay outside the gene matches. Germline CDR1 DFQATT, CDR2 SNEGSKA (reference sequence). The CDR3 runs to 14 residues.

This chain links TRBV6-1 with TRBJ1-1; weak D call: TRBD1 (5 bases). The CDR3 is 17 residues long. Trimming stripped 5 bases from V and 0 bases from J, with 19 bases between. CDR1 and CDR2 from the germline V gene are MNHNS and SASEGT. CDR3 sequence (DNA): TGTGCCAGCAGTCCTTTGGGGGGTAGGCACTTGAACACTGAAGCTTTCTTT. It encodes CASSPLGGRHLNTEAFF.

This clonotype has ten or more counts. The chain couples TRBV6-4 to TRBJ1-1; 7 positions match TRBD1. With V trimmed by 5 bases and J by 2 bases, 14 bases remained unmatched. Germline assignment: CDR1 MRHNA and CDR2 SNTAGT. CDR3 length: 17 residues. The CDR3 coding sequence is TGTGCCAGCAGTACGACAACCCTGGGACAGAAAAACACTGAAGCTTTCTTT. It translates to CASSTTTLGQKNTEAFF.

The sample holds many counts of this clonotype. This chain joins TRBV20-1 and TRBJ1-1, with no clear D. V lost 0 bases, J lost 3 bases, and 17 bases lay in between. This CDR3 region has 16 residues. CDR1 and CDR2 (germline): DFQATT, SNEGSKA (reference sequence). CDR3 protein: CSARDLGRRSHTEAFF. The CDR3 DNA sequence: TGCAGTGCTAGAGATCTCGGTCGTCGCAGTCACACTGAAGCTTTCTTT.

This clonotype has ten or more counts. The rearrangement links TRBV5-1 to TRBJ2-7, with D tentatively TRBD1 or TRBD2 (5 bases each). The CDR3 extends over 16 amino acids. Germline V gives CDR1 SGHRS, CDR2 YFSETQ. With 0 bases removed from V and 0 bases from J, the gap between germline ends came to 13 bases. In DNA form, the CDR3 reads TGCGCCAGCAGCTTGGCCGGGACCCCCGACTCCTACGAGCAGTACTTC. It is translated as CASSLAGTPDSYEQYF.

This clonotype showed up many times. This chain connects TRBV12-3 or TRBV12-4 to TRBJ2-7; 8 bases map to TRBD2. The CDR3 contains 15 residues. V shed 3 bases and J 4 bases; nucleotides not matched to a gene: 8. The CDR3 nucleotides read TGTGCCAGCAGTTTCGGACTAGCTTTGGGGTACGAGCAGTACTTC. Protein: CASSFGLALGYEQYF.

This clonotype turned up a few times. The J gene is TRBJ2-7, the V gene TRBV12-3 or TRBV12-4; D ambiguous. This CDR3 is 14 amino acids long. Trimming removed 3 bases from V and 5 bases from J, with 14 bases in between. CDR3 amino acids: CASSLLAGSHEQYF. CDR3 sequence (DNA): TGTGCCAGCAGTTTGTTAGCTGGATCCCACGAGCAGTACTTC.

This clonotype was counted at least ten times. For the CDR3, the DNA is TGTGCCATCACTGCCACTAATAATTCACCCCTCCACTTT. It codes for CAITATNNSPLHF. This chain links TRBV10-3 with TRBJ1-6; no clear D. Looked up from germline, CDR1 is ENHRY and CDR2 is SYGVKD. The CDR3 spans 13 residues. Trimming cost V 7 bases and J 5 bases, with 9 bases left between them.

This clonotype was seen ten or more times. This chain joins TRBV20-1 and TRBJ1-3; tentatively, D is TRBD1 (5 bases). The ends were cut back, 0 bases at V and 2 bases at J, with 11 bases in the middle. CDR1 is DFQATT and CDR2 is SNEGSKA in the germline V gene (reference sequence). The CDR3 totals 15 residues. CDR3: CSAREHGRAGNTIYF. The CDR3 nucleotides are TGCAGTGCTAGAGAACACGGCAGGGCTGGAAACACCATATATTTT.

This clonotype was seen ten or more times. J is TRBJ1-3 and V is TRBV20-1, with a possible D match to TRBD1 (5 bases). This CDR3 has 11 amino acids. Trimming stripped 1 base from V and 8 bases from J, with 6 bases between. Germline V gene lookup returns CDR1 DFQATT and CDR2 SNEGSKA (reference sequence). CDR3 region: CSARGDHTIYF. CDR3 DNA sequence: TGCAGTGCTAGAGGGGACCACACCATATATTTT.

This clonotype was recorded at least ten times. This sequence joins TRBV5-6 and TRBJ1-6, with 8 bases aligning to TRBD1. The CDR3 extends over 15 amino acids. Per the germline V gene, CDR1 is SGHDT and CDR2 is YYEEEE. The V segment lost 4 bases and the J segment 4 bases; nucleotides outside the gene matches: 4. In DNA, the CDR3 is TGTGCCAGCAGCGGCCGGGACAGGTATAATTCACCCCTCCACTTT. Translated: CASSGRDRYNSPLHF.

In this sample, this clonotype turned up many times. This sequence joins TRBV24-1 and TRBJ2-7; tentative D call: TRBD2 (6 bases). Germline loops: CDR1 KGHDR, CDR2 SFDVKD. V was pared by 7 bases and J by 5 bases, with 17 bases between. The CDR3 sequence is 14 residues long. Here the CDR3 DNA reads TGTGCCACCAGCCCCGGTCACGGAGGGAACGAGCAGTACTTC. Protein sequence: CATSPGHGGNEQYF.

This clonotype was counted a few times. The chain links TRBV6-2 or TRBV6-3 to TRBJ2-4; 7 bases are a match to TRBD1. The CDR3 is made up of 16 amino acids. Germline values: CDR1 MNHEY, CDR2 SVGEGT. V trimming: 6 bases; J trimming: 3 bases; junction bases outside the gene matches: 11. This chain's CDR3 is CASSSTRDSHKNIQYF. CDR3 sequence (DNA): TGTGCCAGCAGCTCCACCCGGGACAGTCACAAAAACATTCAGTACTTC.

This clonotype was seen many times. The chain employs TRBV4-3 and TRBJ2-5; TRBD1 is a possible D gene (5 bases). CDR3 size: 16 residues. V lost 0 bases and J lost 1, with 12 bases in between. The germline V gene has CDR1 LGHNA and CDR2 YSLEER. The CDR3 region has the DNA TGCGCCAGCAGCCAAGATCTAGGGGCCATCCAAGAGACCCAGTACTTC. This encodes CASSQDLGAIQETQYF.

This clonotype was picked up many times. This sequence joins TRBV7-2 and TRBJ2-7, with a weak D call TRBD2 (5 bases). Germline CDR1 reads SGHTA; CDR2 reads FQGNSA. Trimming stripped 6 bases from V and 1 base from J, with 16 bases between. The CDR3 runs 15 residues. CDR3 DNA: TGTGCCAGCAGGGTATCGGGCGGGTCTTCCTACGAGCAGTACTTC. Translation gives CASRVSGGSSYEQYF.

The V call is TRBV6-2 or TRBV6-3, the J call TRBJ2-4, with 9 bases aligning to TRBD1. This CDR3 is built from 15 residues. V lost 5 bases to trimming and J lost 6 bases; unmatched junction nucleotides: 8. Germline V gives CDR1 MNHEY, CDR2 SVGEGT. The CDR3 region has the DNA TGTGCCAGCAGTGCCCCCCCGGACAGGGGAAACATTCAGTACTTC. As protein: CASSAPPDRGNIQYF.

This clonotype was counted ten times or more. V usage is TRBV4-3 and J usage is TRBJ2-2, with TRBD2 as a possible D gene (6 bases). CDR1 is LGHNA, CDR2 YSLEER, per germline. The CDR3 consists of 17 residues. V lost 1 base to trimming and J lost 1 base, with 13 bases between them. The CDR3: CASSQVPGGRNTGELFF. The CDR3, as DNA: TGCGCCAGCAGCCAAGTACCCGGGGGAAGGAACACCGGGGAGCTGTTTTTT.

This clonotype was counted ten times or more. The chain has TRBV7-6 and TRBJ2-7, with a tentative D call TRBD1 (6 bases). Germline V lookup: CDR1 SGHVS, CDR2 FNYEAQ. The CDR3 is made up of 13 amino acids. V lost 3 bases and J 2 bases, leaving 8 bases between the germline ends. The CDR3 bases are TGTGCCAGCAGCTTGGCAGGGGCCTACGAGCAGTACTTC. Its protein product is CASSLAGAYEQYF.